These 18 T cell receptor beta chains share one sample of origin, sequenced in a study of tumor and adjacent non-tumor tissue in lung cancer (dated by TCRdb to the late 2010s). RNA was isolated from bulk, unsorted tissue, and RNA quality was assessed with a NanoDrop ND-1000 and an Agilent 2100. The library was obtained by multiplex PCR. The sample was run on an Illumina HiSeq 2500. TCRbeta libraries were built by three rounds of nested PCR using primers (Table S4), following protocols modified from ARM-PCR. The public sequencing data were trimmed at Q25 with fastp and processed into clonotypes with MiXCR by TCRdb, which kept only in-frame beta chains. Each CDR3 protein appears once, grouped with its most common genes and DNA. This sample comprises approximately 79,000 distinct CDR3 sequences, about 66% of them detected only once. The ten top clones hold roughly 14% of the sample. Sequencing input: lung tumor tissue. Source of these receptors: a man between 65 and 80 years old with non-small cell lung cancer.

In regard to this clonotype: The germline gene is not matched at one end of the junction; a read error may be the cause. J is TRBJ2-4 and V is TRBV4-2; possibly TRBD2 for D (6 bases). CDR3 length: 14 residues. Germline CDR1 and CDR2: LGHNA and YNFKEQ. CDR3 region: CASSQDWRGDIQCF. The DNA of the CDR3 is TGTGCCAGTAGCCAAGATTGGAGGGGAGACATTCAGTGCTTT.

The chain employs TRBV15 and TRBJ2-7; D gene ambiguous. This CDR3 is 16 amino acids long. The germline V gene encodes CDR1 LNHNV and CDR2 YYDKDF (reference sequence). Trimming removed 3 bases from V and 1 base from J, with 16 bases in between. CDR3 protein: CATSSTSWGRSYEQYF. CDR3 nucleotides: TGTGCCACCAGCAGTACTTCATGGGGAAGATCCTACGAGCAGTACTTC.

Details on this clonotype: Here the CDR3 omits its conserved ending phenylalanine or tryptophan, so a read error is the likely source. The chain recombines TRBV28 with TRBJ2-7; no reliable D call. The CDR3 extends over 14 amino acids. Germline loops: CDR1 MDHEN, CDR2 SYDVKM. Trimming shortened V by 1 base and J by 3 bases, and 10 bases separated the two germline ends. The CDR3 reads CASSLLLRVYEQYL. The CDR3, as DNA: TGTGCCAGCAGTTTATTACTGCGTGTCTACGAGCAGTACTTA.

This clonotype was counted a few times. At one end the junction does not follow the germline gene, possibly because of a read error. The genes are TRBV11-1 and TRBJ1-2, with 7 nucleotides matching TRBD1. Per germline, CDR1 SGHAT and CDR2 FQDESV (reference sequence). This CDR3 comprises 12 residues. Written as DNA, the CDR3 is TGTACCAGCAGCAAAGGACAGGACGGCTACACCTTC. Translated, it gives CTSSKGQDGYTF. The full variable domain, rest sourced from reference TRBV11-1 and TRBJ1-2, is EAEVAQSPRYKITEKSQAVAFWCDPISGHATLYWYRQILGQGPELLVQFQDESVVDDSQLPKDRFSAERLKGVDSTLKIQPAELGDSAMYLCTSSKGQDGYTFGSGTRLTVV.

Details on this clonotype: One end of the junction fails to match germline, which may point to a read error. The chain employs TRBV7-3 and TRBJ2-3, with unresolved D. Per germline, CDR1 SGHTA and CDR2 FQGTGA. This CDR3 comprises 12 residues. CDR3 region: CASSSPRSAQNF. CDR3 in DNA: TGTGCCAGCAGTTCTCCTAGGAGTGCGCAGAATTTT.

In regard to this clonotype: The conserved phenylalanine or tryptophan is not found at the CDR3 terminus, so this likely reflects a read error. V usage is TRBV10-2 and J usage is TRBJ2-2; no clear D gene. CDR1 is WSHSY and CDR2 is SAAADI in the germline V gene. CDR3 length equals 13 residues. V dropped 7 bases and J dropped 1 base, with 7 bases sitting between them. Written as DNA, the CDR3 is TGCGCCAGCAAGGGTCAGAACACCGGGGAGCTGTTTTCT. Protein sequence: CASKGQNTGELFS.

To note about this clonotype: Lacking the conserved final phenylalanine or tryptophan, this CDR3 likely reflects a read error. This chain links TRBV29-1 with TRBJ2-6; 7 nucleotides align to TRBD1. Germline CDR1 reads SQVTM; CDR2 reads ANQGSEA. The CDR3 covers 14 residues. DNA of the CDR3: TGTAGCGTTGGGGGACAGAATGGGGTCGACGTCCTGACTTGC. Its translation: CSVGGQNGVDVLTC.

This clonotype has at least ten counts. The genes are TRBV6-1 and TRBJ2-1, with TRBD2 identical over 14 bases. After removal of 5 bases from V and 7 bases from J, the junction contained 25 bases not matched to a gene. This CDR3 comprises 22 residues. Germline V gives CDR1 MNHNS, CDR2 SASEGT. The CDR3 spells CASSLKMSGRTGTSGSSNEQFF. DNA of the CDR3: TGTGCCAGCAGTTTAAAAATGTCGGGCAGGACCGGGACTAGCGGGAGTTCAAATGAGCAGTTCTTC.

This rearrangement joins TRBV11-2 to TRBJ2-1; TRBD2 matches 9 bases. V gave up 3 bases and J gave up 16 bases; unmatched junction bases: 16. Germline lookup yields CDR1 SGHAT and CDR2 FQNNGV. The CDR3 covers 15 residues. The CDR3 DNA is TGTGCCAGCAGCTTGACTAGCGGTAAAGGGAATGAGTTATTCTTC. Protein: CASSLTSGKGNELFF. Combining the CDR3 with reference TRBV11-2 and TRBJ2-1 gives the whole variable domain EAGVAQSPRYKIIEKRQSVAFWCNPISGHATLYWYQQILGQGPKLLIQFQNNGVVDDSQLPKDRFSAERLKGVDSTLKIQPAKLEDSAVYLCASSLTSGKGNELFFGPGTRLTVL.

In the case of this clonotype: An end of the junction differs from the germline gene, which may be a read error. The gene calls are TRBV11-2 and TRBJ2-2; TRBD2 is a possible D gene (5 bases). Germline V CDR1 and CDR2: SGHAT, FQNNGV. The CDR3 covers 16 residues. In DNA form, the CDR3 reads TGTGCCAGCAACTTGTTTGTGGCCACGAACACCGGGGAGCTGTTTTTC. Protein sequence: CASNLFVATNTGELFF.

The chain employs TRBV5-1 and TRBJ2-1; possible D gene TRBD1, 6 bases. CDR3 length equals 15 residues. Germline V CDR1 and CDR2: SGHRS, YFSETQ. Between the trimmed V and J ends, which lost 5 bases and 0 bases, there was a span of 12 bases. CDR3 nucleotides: TGCGCCAGCAGGTACAGGGTTAGCTCCTACAATGAGCAGTTCTTC. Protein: CASRYRVSSYNEQFF.

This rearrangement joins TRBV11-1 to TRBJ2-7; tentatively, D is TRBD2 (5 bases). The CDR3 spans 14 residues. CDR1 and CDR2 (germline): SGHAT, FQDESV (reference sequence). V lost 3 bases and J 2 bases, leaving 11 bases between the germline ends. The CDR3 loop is CASSFEGVTYEQYF. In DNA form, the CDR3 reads TGTGCCAGCAGCTTCGAGGGCGTCACCTACGAGCAGTACTTC.

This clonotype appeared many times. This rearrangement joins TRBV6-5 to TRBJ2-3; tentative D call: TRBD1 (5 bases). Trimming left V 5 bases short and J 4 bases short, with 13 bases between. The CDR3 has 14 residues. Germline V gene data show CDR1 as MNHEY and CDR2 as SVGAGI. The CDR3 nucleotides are TGTGCCAGCAGTCTCACCAGGGTCGCAGATACGCAGTATTTT. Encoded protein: CASSLTRVADTQYF.

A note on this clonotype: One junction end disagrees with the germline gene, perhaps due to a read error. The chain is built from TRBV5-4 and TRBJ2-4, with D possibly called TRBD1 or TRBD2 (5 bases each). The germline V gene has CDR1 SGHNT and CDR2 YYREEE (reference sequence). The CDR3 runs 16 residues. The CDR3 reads CTNSPERGPAINIQYF. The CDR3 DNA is TGTACCAACAGCCCGGAGAGGGGCCCAGCCATAAACATTCAGTACTTC.

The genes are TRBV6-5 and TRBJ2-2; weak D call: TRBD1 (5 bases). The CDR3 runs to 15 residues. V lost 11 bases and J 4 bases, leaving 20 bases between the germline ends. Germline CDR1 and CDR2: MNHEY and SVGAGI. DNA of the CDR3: TGTGCCGGCACCGGAAGGACAATGAGCACCGGGGAGCTGTTTTTT. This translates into CAGTGRTMSTGELFF.

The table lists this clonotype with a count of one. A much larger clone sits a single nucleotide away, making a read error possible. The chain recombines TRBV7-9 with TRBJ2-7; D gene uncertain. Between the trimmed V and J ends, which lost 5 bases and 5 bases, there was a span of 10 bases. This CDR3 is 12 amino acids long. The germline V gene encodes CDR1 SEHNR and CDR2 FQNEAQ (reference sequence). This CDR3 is CASSLALHEQYF. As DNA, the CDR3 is TGTGCCAGCAGCCTGGCTCTCCACGAGCAGTACTTC.

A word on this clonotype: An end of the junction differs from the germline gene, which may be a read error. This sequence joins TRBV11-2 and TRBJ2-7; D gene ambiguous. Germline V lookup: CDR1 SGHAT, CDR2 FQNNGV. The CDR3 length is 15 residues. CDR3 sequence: CASSLAGSSAYEQYF. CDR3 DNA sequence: TGTGCCAGCAGTTTAGCCGGGTCCTCCGCTTACGAGCAGTACTTC.

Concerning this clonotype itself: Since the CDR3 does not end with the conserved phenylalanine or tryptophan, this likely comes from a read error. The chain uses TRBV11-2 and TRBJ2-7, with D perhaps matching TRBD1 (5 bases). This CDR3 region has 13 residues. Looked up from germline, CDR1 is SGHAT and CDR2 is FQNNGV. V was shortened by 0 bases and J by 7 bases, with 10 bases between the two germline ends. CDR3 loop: CASSLDAGYEQYS. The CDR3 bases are TGTGCCAGCAGCTTAGATGCAGGGTATGAGCAGTACTCC.